What follows are 12 T cell receptor beta chains derived from one specimen sequenced in a study of PD-1 blockade in classical Hodgkin lymphoma (TCRdb year 2020). The library relied on the immunoSEQ multiplex PCR assay. Entries here come from immuneACCESS through TCRdb and include only in-frame sequences with V and J called. Some clones fail to appear in such tables; in the studies checked, an unresolved V gene covers under half of the shortfall, and the cause of the remainder is unknown. Counted in this sample were some 10,000 clones; around three quarters of them appeared once. About 4.3% of the sample lies in the top ten. The time point label, as the study defines it: cycle 1 day 1 (C1D1), immediately before nivolumab initiation. Relapse after autologous stem cell transplantation had occurred in all trial patients, and cohorts A, B and C were distinguished by prior brentuximab vedotin exposure. Using a Miltenyi CD4+ T cell isolation kit, CD4+ T cells were purified from thawed PBMCs through magnetic negative selection.

The sequenced sample was CD4+ T cells from blood, obtained at baseline. These receptors originate from a human donor with classical Hodgkin lymphoma.

The V and J genes are TRBV7-9 and TRBJ1-6, with 8 bases identical to TRBD1. J gave up 7 bases and V 1 base, and 3 bases lay outside the gene matches. The germline gives CDR1 SEHNR, CDR2 FQNEAQ (reference sequence). The CDR3 has 15 amino acids. CDR3 protein: CASSLGDRTNSPLHF. The CDR3, as DNA: TGTGCCAGCAGCTTAGGGGACAGGACCAATTCACCCCTCCACTTT.

This chain connects TRBV18 to TRBJ1-4; 8 bases match TRBD1. CDR1 is KGHSH and CDR2 is LQKENI in the germline V gene. The CDR3 has 15 amino acids. Trimming cost V 1 base and J 3 bases; bases outside gene matches: 1. For the CDR3, the DNA is TGTGCCAGCTCACCACGGACAGGGTCTAATGAAAAACTGTTTTTT. Translating it yields CASSPRTGSNEKLFF.

The chain joins TRBV12-5 to TRBJ2-1; TRBD2 aligns across 9 bases. The CDR3 has 17 amino acids. Germline lookup yields CDR1 LGHNT and CDR2 FRNRAP. Unmatched junction bases numbered 14, after V lost 1 base and J lost 10 bases. Written as DNA, the CDR3 is TGTGCTAGTGGTTTGGCCCGCTCCGGGGCGGGAGGGACAGAGCAGTTCTTC. This translates into CASGLARSGAGGTEQFF.

This rearrangement joins TRBV28 to TRBJ2-1; D could derive from TRBD1 or TRBD2 (5 bases each). Germline CDR1 reads MDHEN; CDR2 reads SYDVKM. The CDR3 spans 13 residues. Trimming took 7 bases from V and 12 from J, leaving 19 bases between them. CDR3 loop: CASTVGARGVQFF. The CDR3 nucleotides are TGTGCCAGCACCGTAGGGGCGAGGGGCGTGCAGTTCTTC.

The J gene is TRBJ2-5, the V gene TRBV7-6; weak D call: TRBD1 (5 bases). Trimming cost V 5 bases and J 2 bases, with 9 bases left between them. The CDR3 spans 13 residues. Germline loops: CDR1 SGHVS, CDR2 FNYEAQ. CDR3 coding DNA: TGTGCCAGCAGCCCTTCAGGGCAAGAGACCCAGTACTTC. The encoded protein is CASSPSGQETQYF. The whole variable domain, filled in from reference TRBV7-6 and TRBJ2-5, reads GAGVSQSPRYKVTKRGQDVALRCDPISGHVSLYWYRQALGQGPEFLTYFNYEAQQDKSGLPNDRFSAERPEGSISTLTIQRTEQRDSAMYRCASSPSGQETQYFGPGTRLLVL.

The J gene is TRBJ1-2, the V gene TRBV6-5; D uncertain. V lost 7 bases and J 1 base, leaving 16 bases between the germline ends. Germline V gives CDR1 MNHEY, CDR2 SVGAGI. The length of the CDR3 is 15 residues. The CDR3 region has the DNA TGTGCCAGCAAGGCAGACCGATCCTTTAACTATGGCTACACCTTC. Amino acid sequence: CASKADRSFNYGYTF.

This clone appeared a few times. This chain connects TRBV19 to TRBJ1-5; D is unclear. CDR3 length: 19 amino acids. Germline-derived CDR1 and CDR2 are LNHDA and SQIVND (reference sequence). The V end was cut by 7 bases, the J end by 2 bases, with 27 bases between. CDR3 in DNA: TGTGCCAGTACCCTCGCAGCGATGGGAGGGTCCGGACGCAATCAGCCCCAGCATTTT. Translating gives CASTLAAMGGSGRNQPQHF.

The chain couples TRBV15 to TRBJ2-5, with 16 bases matching TRBD2. The CDR3 runs to 18 residues. The trim removed 0 bases at V and 4 bases at J, leaving 5 bases unmatched. The germline CDR1 and CDR2 sequences are LNHNV and YYDKDF (reference sequence). The CDR3 protein is CATSRDRGTSGRAETQYF. The CDR3 DNA reads TGTGCCACCAGCAGAGATAGGGGGACTAGCGGGAGGGCAGAGACCCAGTACTTC.

The chain carries TRBV11-2 and TRBJ2-7, with 9 bases fitting TRBD1. Per the germline V gene, CDR1 is SGHAT and CDR2 is FQNNGV. CDR3 length: 15 residues. V lost 6 bases and J lost 7; bases outside the gene matches: 13. As DNA, the CDR3 is TGTGCCAGCAGACGAGCGGGACAGGGTTTAGGAGAGCAGTACTTC. Amino acids: CASRRAGQGLGEQYF.

V gene TRBV10-3 combines with J gene TRBJ2-1; TRBD2 matches 11 bases. With V trimmed by 6 bases and J by 8 bases, 9 bases remained unmatched. The CDR3 sequence is 15 residues long. The germline V gene encodes CDR1 ENHRY and CDR2 SYGVKD. CDR3 in amino acids: CAISRVSGRGDEQFF. CDR3 DNA sequence: TGTGCCATCAGCCGAGTTAGCGGGAGGGGTGATGAGCAGTTCTTC.

This chain connects TRBV2 to TRBJ2-7, with 7 positions matching TRBD2. J gave up 3 bases and V 6 bases, and 8 bases lay outside the gene matches. The CDR3 runs to 14 residues. CDR1 is SNHLY, CDR2 FYNNEI, per germline. This chain's CDR3 is CASRESGGFYEQYF. CDR3 in DNA: TGTGCCAGCAGGGAATCGGGGGGATTCTACGAGCAGTACTTC.

The chain employs TRBV28 and TRBJ1-4; perhaps TRBD1 as D (5 bases). Trimming took off 3 bases at V and 8 bases at J, with 13 bases between the two ends. CDR1 and CDR2 from the germline V gene are MDHEN and SYDVKM. The CDR3 is made up of 14 amino acids. The CDR3 bases are TGTGCCAGCAGTTTGGGGACTACTGGCGAAAAACTGTTTTTT. Residues: CASSLGTTGEKLFF. Combining the CDR3 with reference TRBV28 and TRBJ1-4 gives the whole variable domain DVKVTQSSRYLVKRTGEKVFLECVQDMDHENMFWYRQDPGLGLRLIYFSYDVKMKEKGDIPEGYSVSREKKERFSLILESASTNQTSMYLCASSLGTTGEKLFFGSGTQLSVL.